This T cell receptor beta chain was identified in a study of blood T cell repertoires in COVID-19. This table comes from immunoSEQ multiplex PCR, and its TCRdb copy is limited to in-frame clones, with some not included. The table records about 170,000 clones, about nine tenths of them present only once. Seattle's enrolled individuals joined amid active infection and were then monitored longitudinally. This CDR3 contains 14 residues. Germline V gene sequence: CDR1 ENHRY, CDR2 SYGVKD. V lost 0 bases and J 4 bases, leaving 9 bases between the germline ends. The clonotype originates from a woman between 55 and 75 years old with COVID-19, enrolled during active disease. The genes are TRBV10-3 and TRBJ1-2; no clear D gene. Sequenced sample: peripheral blood. CDR3 coding DNA: TGTGCCATCAGTGAGTCGATCTATGGCTATGGCTACACCTTC. Translation gives CAISESIYGYGYTF.